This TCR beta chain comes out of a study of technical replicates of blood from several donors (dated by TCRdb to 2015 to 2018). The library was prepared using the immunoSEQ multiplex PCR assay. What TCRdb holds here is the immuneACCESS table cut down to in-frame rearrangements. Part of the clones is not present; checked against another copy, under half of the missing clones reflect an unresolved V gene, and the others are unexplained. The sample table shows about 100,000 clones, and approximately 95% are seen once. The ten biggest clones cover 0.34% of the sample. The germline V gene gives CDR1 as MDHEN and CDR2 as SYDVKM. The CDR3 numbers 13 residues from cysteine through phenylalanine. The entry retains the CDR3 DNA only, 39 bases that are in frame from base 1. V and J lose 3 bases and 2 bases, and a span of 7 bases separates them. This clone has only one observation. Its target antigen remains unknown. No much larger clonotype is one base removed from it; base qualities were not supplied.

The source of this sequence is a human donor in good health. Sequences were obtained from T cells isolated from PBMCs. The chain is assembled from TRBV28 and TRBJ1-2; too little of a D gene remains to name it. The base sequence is TGTGCCAGCAGTTTCGCACTAAACTATGGCTACACCTTC. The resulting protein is CASSFALNYGYTF.